This T cell receptor (beta chain) was identified in a study of CD8 T cells in Susac syndrome. The CDR3 has 14 amino acids. Germline V gives CDR1 SGHVS, CDR2 FQNEAQ. Trimming pared 3 bases from V and 0 bases from J, leaving 6 bases between. cDNA came from around 0.5 to 1 ug RNA primed by random hexamers. TCRdb re-analysed the immunoSEQ multiplex PCR reads in MiXCR, keeping a single row per CDR3 protein. Among under 250,000 distinct CDR3 sequences listed, about 95% were seen once. In Susac syndrome patients, recently defined diagnostic criteria for definite or probable disease were met. This chain connects TRBV7-8 to TRBJ1-5; D call uncertain. The sequenced material came from CD4+ T cells from PBMCs. This TCR derives from a human donor with Susac syndrome. The CDR3 region has the DNA TGTGCCAGCAGCTTGCAGAATAGCAATCAGCCCCAGCATTTT. The encoded protein is CASSLQNSNQPQHF.